This T cell receptor (beta chain) was identified during a study of CD8 T cells in Susac syndrome. With random hexamers, roughly 0.45 to 1 ug RNA was reverse transcribed. TCRdb re-derived calls from the immunoSEQ multiplex PCR reads in MiXCR, one entry per CDR3 protein. Among hundreds of thousands of distinct CDR3 sequences, roughly 84% were seen once, and the ten largest hold about 0.11%. CD8+ and CD4+ T cells from blood underwent TCR beta sequencing. The CDR3 has 16 amino acids. From germline, CDR1 is LGHDT and CDR2 YNNKEL (reference sequence). V was trimmed by 4 bases and J by 0 bases, leaving 13 bases between them.

The sample consisted of CD8+ T cells from PBMCs. The rearrangement links TRBV3-1 to TRBJ2-1; D gene ambiguous. The TCR sequence derives from a human donor with multiple sclerosis. The CDR3 loop is CASSPRRMSSYNEQFF. The CDR3 bases are TGTGCCAGCAGCCCCCGGCGGATGAGCTCCTACAATGAGCAGTTCTTC.